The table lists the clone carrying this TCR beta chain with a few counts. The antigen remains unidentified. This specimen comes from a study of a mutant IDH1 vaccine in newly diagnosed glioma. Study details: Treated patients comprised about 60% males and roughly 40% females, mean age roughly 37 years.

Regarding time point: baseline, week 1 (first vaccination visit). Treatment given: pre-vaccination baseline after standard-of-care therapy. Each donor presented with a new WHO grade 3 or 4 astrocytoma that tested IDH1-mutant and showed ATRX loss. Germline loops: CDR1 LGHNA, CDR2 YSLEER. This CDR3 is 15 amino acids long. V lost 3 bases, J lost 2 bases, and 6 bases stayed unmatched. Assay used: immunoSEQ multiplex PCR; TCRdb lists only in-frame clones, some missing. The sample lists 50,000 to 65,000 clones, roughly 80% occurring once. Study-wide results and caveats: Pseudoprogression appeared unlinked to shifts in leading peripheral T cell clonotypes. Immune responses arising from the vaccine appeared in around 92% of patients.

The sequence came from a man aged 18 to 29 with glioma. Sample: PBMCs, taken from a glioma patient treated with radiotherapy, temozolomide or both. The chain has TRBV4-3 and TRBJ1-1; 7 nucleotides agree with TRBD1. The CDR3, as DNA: TGCGCCAGCAGCCAGCGGACAGGATTAAACACTGAAGCTTTCTTT. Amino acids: CASSQRTGLNTEAFF.